Each of the 32 T cell receptor beta chains below was sequenced from the same sample in a study of early T cells in non-severe SARS-CoV-2 infection. One entry per CDR3 protein results from TCRdb running MiXCR on the 5' RACE reads. The sample has some 89,000 distinct CDR3 sequences; roughly 11% are singletons. Specimen: whole blood, collected at baseline. Source of these receptors: an adult who was a healthcare worker with PCR-confirmed SARS-CoV-2 infection or an uninfected control (not recorded which).

This clonotype was counted between two and nine times. V and J are TRBV6-2 or TRBV6-3 and TRBJ2-1, with TRBD2 matching over 10 bases. This CDR3 has 16 residues. Germline CDR1 reads MNHEY; CDR2 reads SVGEGT. V was clipped by 6 bases and J by 5 bases; unmatched bases: 10. The CDR3 sequence: CASSPRGLAWHNEQFF. CDR3 nucleotide sequence: TGTGCCAGCAGCCCCAGGGGACTAGCGTGGCACAATGAGCAGTTCTTC.

This clonotype was recorded many times. The gene calls are TRBV6-1 and TRBJ1-1; D is uncertain. V lost 7 bases and J 1 base, leaving 4 bases between the germline ends. This CDR3 is built from 11 residues. Germline loops: CDR1 MNHNS, CDR2 SASEGT. CDR3: CASIGNTEAFF. CDR3 bases: TGTGCCAGCATCGGGAACACTGAAGCTTTCTTT.

The chain joins TRBV7-2 to TRBJ2-1, with 7 bases lining up with TRBD2. The V gene end was trimmed by 2 bases and the J gene end by 10 bases; junction bases not matched to a gene: 14. The V gene's germline CDR1 is SGHTA and CDR2 FQGNSA. The CDR3 is made up of 16 amino acids. The CDR3 sequence is CASSLHHRLAPGEQFF. The CDR3 nucleotides read TGTGCCAGCAGCTTACACCACCGACTAGCCCCTGGGGAGCAGTTCTTC.

The table lists this clonotype with many counts. The chain uses TRBV27 and TRBJ1-1; 7 bases agree with TRBD1. The germline V gene encodes CDR1 MNHEY and CDR2 SMNVEV (reference sequence). V lost 2 bases, J lost 2 bases, and 2 bases stayed unmatched. The CDR3 loop spans 14 amino acids. This CDR3 is CASSLRQGNTEAFF. CDR3 DNA: TGTGCCAGCAGTTTAAGACAGGGTAACACTGAAGCTTTCTTT.

CDR3 sequence reads: CASSSPGANVLTF. The CDR3 DNA is TGTGCCAGCAGCTCCCCTGGGGCCAACGTCCTGACTTTC. V usage is TRBV7-3 and J usage is TRBJ2-6, with unresolved D. This CDR3 has 13 residues. CDR1 is SGHTA and CDR2 is FQGTGA in the germline V gene. Trimming shortened V by 4 bases and J by 2 bases, and 3 bases separated the two germline ends.

The V gene is TRBV19, the J gene TRBJ2-5; TRBD1 or TRBD2 may be the D gene (5 bases each). This CDR3 is built from 16 residues. Per the germline V gene, CDR1 is LNHDA and CDR2 is SQIVND (reference sequence). Trimming stripped 3 bases from V and 1 base from J, with 15 bases between. The CDR3 coding sequence is TGTGCCAGTAGTATGTGGCAGACCGGGACCCAAGAGACCCAGTACTTC. Protein sequence: CASSMWQTGTQETQYF.

A word on this clonotype: Germline and junction disagree at one end, which may indicate a read error. V usage is TRBV12-3 or TRBV12-4 and J usage is TRBJ1-1; 8 bases map to TRBD1. The CDR3 extends over 12 amino acids. The CDR3 DNA reads TGTGCCGGCAGTCCTCAGGGGGCAATAGCTTTCTTT. Encoded protein: CAGSPQGAIAFF.

V gene TRBV6-1 combines with J gene TRBJ2-5, with 10 bases lining up with TRBD2. From germline, CDR1 is MNHNS and CDR2 SASEGT. V gave up 6 bases and J gave up 0 bases; unmatched junction bases: 4. The CDR3 totals 15 residues. This CDR3 is CASSPLAGDQETQYF. CDR3 sequence (DNA): TGTGCCAGCAGCCCTCTAGCGGGGGACCAAGAGACCCAGTACTTC.

Note on this clonotype: A much larger clone sits a single nucleotide away, making a read error possible. The rearrangement joins TRBV6-1 to TRBJ2-7, with D uncertain. Germline CDR1 MNHNS, CDR2 SASEGT. This CDR3 has 15 amino acids. The CDR3: CAGSDLGRPPYEQYF. The CDR3 DNA sequence: TGTGCCGGCAGTGACCTAGGACGTCCCCCCTACGAGCAGTACTTC.

Many counts were recorded for this clonotype. The chain uses TRBV12-3 or TRBV12-4 and TRBJ2-1, with 9 bases identical to TRBD2. The CDR3 spans 13 residues. V gave up 9 bases and J gave up 6 bases; unmatched junction bases: 6. CDR3 protein: CASIAGVGNEQFF. The CDR3, as DNA: TGTGCCAGTATAGCGGGAGTGGGCAATGAGCAGTTCTTC.

There are many counts of this clonotype. J is TRBJ2-3 and V is TRBV11-2, with TRBD2 matching 8 bases. J gave up 0 bases and V 4 bases, and 6 bases lay outside the gene matches. Germline lookup yields CDR1 SGHAT and CDR2 FQNNGV. The CDR3 spans 16 residues. The CDR3 region is CASSSRGRPSTDTQYF. CDR3 in DNA: TGTGCCAGCAGCTCACGCGGGAGGCCGAGCACAGATACGCAGTATTTT.

The V call is TRBV4-1, the J call TRBJ2-3; unclear D gene. Trimming took off 4 bases at V and 4 bases at J, with 9 bases between the two ends. The CDR3 length is 13 residues. CDR1 and CDR2 (germline): MGHRA, YSYEKL. CDR3 nucleotides: TGCGCCAGCAGCCGTTCGTCCGCAGATACGCAGTATTTT. It encodes CASSRSSADTQYF.

This clonotype was counted between two and nine times. V is TRBV10-3 and J is TRBJ2-7; D is unresolved. This CDR3 has 11 residues. V lost 3 bases and J 7 bases, leaving 7 bases between the germline ends. Germline V lookup: CDR1 ENHRY, CDR2 SYGVKD. The CDR3 region has the DNA TGTGCCATCAGTGAATTGGAGGAGCAGTACTTC. This codes for CAISELEEQYF.

This clonotype was recorded many times. The CDR3 reads CASSKPGQGGRNEQYF. CDR3 sequence (DNA): TGTGCCAGTAGTAAGCCAGGACAAGGGGGCAGGAACGAGCAGTACTTC. The chain recombines TRBV19 with TRBJ2-7; 7 bases fit TRBD1. In germline, CDR1 is LNHDA, CDR2 SQIVND (reference sequence). Trimming at V came to 4 bases and at J to 5 bases, leaving 14 bases not matched to a gene. There are 16 residues in the CDR3.

This chain joins TRBV5-1 and TRBJ2-1; TRBD2 aligns across 14 bases. The CDR3 consists of 15 residues. Germline V CDR1 and CDR2: SGHRS, YFSETQ. V shed 4 bases and J 9 bases; nucleotides not matched to a gene: 6. This CDR3 reads CASSTGLAGGVEQFF. The CDR3 coding sequence is TGCGCCAGCAGCACAGGACTAGCGGGAGGCGTTGAGCAGTTCTTC.

The chain combines TRBV6-4 with TRBJ1-5, with D unresolved. Trimming took off 4 bases at V and 4 bases at J, with 8 bases between the two ends. Germline values: CDR1 MRHNA, CDR2 SNTAGT. The CDR3 totals 13 residues. The CDR3 nucleotides are TGTGCCAGCAGTGGTGGGATTAATCAGCCCCAGCATTTT. Amino acid sequence: CASSGGINQPQHF.

This clonotype was detected ten times or more. This chain links TRBV10-2 with TRBJ2-1; D gene unclear. V was shortened by 10 bases and J by 1 base, with 14 bases between the two germline ends. Germline CDR1 WSHSY, CDR2 SAAADI. The CDR3 is 14 amino acids. The CDR3 reads CATRTGASYNEQFF. Written as DNA, the CDR3 is TGCGCCACTCGGACCGGCGCATCCTACAATGAGCAGTTCTTC.

The chain joins TRBV5-6 to TRBJ2-1; 8 positions agree with TRBD1. This CDR3 contains 17 residues. Per the germline V gene, CDR1 is SGHDT and CDR2 is YYEEEE. Unmatched junction bases numbered 12, after V lost 3 bases and J lost 4 bases. CDR3 bases: TGTGCCAGCAGCTGGACAGGGAATAGGGCGAGATACAATGAGCAGTTCTTC. Its protein is CASSWTGNRARYNEQFF.

This clonotype was detected only a few times. The chain carries TRBV6-1 and TRBJ1-2, with D possibly TRBD1 on 5 matching bases. The CDR3 has 13 amino acids. Germline V CDR1 and CDR2: MNHNS, SASEGT. V was cut by 3 bases and J by 1 base, with 6 bases left in between. CDR3 in amino acids: CASSETVNYGYTF. CDR3 in DNA: TGTGCCAGCAGTGAGACAGTTAACTATGGCTACACCTTC.

This clonotype appeared many times. The chain joins TRBV29-1 to TRBJ2-1; D possibly corresponds to TRBD1 (6 bases). The CDR3 sequence is 11 residues long. The V gene lost 8 bases and the J gene lost 5 bases, with 10 bases spanning the gap. Germline V gene data show CDR1 as SQVTM and CDR2 as ANQGSEA. The CDR3 DNA sequence: TGCAGCCCGTACAGGGACAATGAGCAGTTCTTC. Its protein is CSPYRDNEQFF.

This clonotype has more than one count but fewer than ten. The rearrangement uses TRBV25-1 and TRBJ2-7, with D possibly being TRBD2 (5 bases). Looked up from germline, CDR1 is MGHDK and CDR2 is SYGVNS. The CDR3 loop spans 15 amino acids. V was clipped by 0 bases and J by 0 bases, with 9 bases between them. The CDR3 loop is CASSEYEGISYEQYF. CDR3 DNA sequence: TGTGCCAGCAGTGAATATGAGGGCATCTCCTACGAGCAGTACTTC.

The chain is built from TRBV15 and TRBJ2-5; tentative D call: TRBD1 (6 bases). Germline V CDR1 and CDR2: LNHNV, YYDKDF (reference sequence). There are 13 residues in the CDR3. V lost 5 bases and J lost 2, with 9 bases in between. The CDR3 DNA sequence: TGTGCCACCAGCGGGACACCACAAGAGACCCAGTACTTC. Protein product: CATSGTPQETQYF.

This clonotype was detected many times. The chain carries TRBV5-4 and TRBJ2-5, with 7 bases fitting TRBD2. Germline V CDR1 and CDR2: SGHNT, YYREEE (reference sequence). This CDR3 is 13 amino acids long. Losses at the gene ends were 7 bases for V and 5 bases for J; bases not matched to a gene: 8. The CDR3 sequence is CASGLAGDETQYF. CDR3 nucleotide sequence: TGTGCCAGCGGTTTGGCGGGAGATGAGACCCAGTACTTC.

In its sample, this clonotype was seen many times. V gene TRBV7-9 combines with J gene TRBJ2-5; TRBD1 aligns across 7 bases. J lost 7 bases, V lost 5 bases, and 7 bases had no gene match. In germline, CDR1 is SEHNR, CDR2 FQNEAQ (reference sequence). The CDR3 extends over 13 amino acids. CDR3 in amino acids: CASSVTGVWTQYF. The CDR3 DNA is TGTGCCAGCAGCGTCACAGGGGTATGGACCCAGTACTTC.

In its sample, this clonotype was seen once. The chain couples TRBV12-3 or TRBV12-4 to TRBJ2-7; D is uncertain. This CDR3 has 14 residues. V was trimmed by 1 base and J by 3 bases, leaving 10 bases between them. The CDR3 DNA follows: TGTGCCAGCAGTTTAGAAGCAGGATTCTACGAGCAGTACTTC. Protein product: CASSLEAGFYEQYF.

This clonotype was found a few times. The chain employs TRBV4-2 and TRBJ1-2; 10 nucleotides match TRBD1. Germline loops: CDR1 LGHNA, CDR2 YNFKEQ. This CDR3 comprises 16 residues. Losses at the gene ends were 1 base for V and 8 bases for J; bases not matched to a gene: 10. CDR3 coding DNA: TGTGCCAGCAGCCAAGCGGGGACAGGGGTAACGAGCGGCTACACCTTC. This sequence encodes CASSQAGTGVTSGYTF.

The chain carries TRBV20-1 and TRBJ2-7; 8 bases agree with TRBD2. V gave up 0 bases and J gave up 3 bases; unmatched junction bases: 1. The germline gives CDR1 DFQATT, CDR2 SNEGSKA (reference sequence). This CDR3 is 13 amino acids long. The CDR3 loop reads CSARERGDYEQYF. The CDR3 DNA follows: TGCAGTGCTAGAGAGCGGGGGGACTACGAGCAGTACTTC.

This clonotype has a count of ten or more. The chain couples TRBV18 to TRBJ2-1; 8 nucleotides match TRBD1. The ends lost 0 bases at V and 2 bases at J; junction bases unmatched: 3. This CDR3 region has 16 residues. Germline CDR1 KGHSH, CDR2 LQKENI. CDR3 residues: CASSPPKTGAYNEQFF. The CDR3 DNA sequence: TGTGCCAGCTCACCACCGAAGACAGGGGCCTACAATGAGCAGTTCTTC.

In its sample, this clonotype was seen many times. V is TRBV7-3 and J is TRBJ2-1, with 10 positions matching TRBD1. The CDR3 has 15 amino acids. CDR1 and CDR2 (germline): SGHTA, FQGTGA. V was clipped by 5 bases and J by 6 bases; unmatched bases: 7. The CDR3 sequence: CASSLDGTGVNEQFF. In DNA form, the CDR3 reads TGTGCCAGCAGCCTAGACGGGACAGGGGTCAATGAGCAGTTCTTC. Using reference TRBV7-3 and TRBJ2-1 for the parts outside the CDR3, the full variable domain is GAGVSQTPSNKVTEKGKYVELRCDPISGHTALYWYRQSLGQGPEFLIYFQGTGAADDSGLPNDRFFAVRPEGSVSTLKIQRTERGDSAVYLCASSLDGTGVNEQFFGPGTRLTVL.

In its sample, this clonotype was seen a few times. The chain employs TRBV18 and TRBJ1-1, with D maybe TRBD1 (5 bases). Looked up from germline, CDR1 is KGHSH and CDR2 is LQKENI. The CDR3 runs 14 residues. Between the trimmed V and J ends, which lost 2 bases and 1 base, there was a span of 8 bases. The CDR3 DNA follows: TGTGCCAGCTCACCAGGACAATCGAACACTGAAGCTTTCTTT. Translating gives CASSPGQSNTEAFF.

This clonotype has only a few counts. This chain connects TRBV2 to TRBJ2-2; the match to TRBD2 covers 14 bases. There are 16 residues in the CDR3. Losses at the gene ends were 6 bases for V and 3 bases for J; bases not matched to a gene: 3. From germline, CDR1 is SNHLY and CDR2 FYNNEI. The CDR3: CASSGTSGRHTGELFF. The CDR3 DNA reads TGTGCCAGCAGCGGGACTAGCGGGAGACACACCGGGGAGCTGTTTTTT.

There are many counts of this clonotype. This rearrangement joins TRBV5-4 to TRBJ2-3; D uncertain. The CDR3 has 15 residues. Trimming stripped 0 bases from V and 2 bases from J, with 10 bases between. The germline V gene has CDR1 SGHNT and CDR2 YYREEE (reference sequence). The CDR3 DNA reads TGTGCCAGCAGCTTGGGACGCCTGATCACAGATACGCAGTATTTT. Translated, it gives CASSLGRLITDTQYF. Based on the CDR3 plus reference TRBV5-4 and TRBJ2-3, the full variable domain is ETGVTQSPTHLIKTRGQQVTLRCSSQSGHNTVSWYQQALGQGPQFIFQYYREEENGRGNFPPRFSGLQFPNYSSELNVNALELDDSALYLCASSLGRLITDTQYFGPGTRLTVL.